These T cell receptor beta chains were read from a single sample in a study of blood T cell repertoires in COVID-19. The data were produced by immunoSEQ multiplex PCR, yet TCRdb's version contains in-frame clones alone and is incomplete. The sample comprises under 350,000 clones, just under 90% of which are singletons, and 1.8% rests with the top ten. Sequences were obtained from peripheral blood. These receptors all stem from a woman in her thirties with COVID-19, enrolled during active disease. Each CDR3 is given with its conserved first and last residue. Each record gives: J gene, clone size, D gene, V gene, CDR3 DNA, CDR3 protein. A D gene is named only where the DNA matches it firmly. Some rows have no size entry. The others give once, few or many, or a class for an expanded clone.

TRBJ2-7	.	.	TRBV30	TGTGCCTGGAGTGACTACTACGAGCAGTACTTC	CAWSDYYEQYF
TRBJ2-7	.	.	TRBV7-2	TGTGCCAGCAGCTCCCAGGGATTCTCCTACGAGCAGTACTTC	CASSSQGFSYEQYF
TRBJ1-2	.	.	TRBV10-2	TGCGCCAGCAGTTACAGGGAAACTAACTATGGCTACACCTTC	CASSYRETNYGYTF
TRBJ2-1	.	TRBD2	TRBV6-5	TGTGCCAGCGAAGAGAAGCGGGGGGGCTATGAGCAGTTCTTC	CASEEKRGGYEQFF
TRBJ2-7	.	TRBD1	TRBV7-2	TGTGCCAGCAGCGCCAGTAGGACAGGGGGCTCCTACGAGCAGTACTTC	CASSASRTGGSYEQYF
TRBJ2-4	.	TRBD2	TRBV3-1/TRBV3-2	TGTGCCAGCAGCTGGGGAGGGAGTGCTAAAAACATTCAGTACTTC	CASSWGGSAKNIQYF
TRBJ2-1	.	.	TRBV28	TGTGCCAGCAGTTTCGGGCTAGCGTTTGAGCAGTTCTTC	CASSFGLAFEQFF
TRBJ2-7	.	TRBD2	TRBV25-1	TGTGCCAGCAGTGGTTCTAGCGGGGGCGAATACGAGCAGTACTTC	CASSGSSGGEYEQYF
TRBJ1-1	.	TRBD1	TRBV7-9	TGTGCCAGCAGCTTCTCAAACCACAGGGGAGCGAACACTGAAGCTTTCTTT	CASSFSNHRGANTEAFF
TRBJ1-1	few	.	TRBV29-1	TGCAGCGTTGTAGTCCCCAGGACTTCAGGGGACCCGGGTGAAGCTTTCTTT	CSVVVPRTSGDPGEAFF
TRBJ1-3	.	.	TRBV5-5	TGTGCCAGCAGCTTTAGCTCTGGAAACACCATATATTTT	CASSFSSGNTIYF
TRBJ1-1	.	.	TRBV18	TGTGCCAGCTCACTAGAGCATGGGGCTGGTGCTGAAGCTTTCTTT	CASSLEHGAGAEAFF
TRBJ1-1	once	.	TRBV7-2	TGTGCCAGCAGGACCAGGGGCCTCGAGGGCACTGAAGCTTTCTTT	CASRTRGLEGTEAFF